The sequence of this T cell receptor (beta chain) was determined in a study of blood T cell repertoires in COVID-19. At the level of the study: Samples taken during acute and convalescent COVID-19 were collected in the United States, Italy and Spain.

TCRdb keeps only in-frame clones here, not all; method: immunoSEQ multiplex PCR. The sample records 270,000 or so clones, approximately 85% being singletons. Participants were aged about 18 to 100 years from more than 20 US areas. In assigning cohorts, the study relied on participant-reported clinical history. Within the 2 weeks before study entry, each person in the exposed group met a COVID-19 case. Between the trimmed V and J ends, which lost 4 bases and 1 base, there was a span of 10 bases. The CDR3 has 14 amino acids. CDR1 and CDR2 (germline): MNHEY, SMNVEV (reference sequence). The chain links TRBV27 to TRBJ1-1; D is possibly TRBD1 (6 bases). The receptor comes from a woman aged 50 to 60 who had been exposed to COVID-19. The specimen was PBMCs or T cells enriched from blood (not recorded which). In DNA, the CDR3 is TGTGCCAGCAGTTGGGGGCCAAAGAACACTGAAGCTTTCTTT. This codes for CASSWGPKNTEAFF.